Each of the 28 T cell receptor beta chains below was sequenced from the same sample in a study of regulatory T cells in long-lasting Graves disease. As for time point: newly diagnosed GD, antithyroid drugs for less than 3 months. Isolated PBMC RNA provided the starting material for the TCR library. Arm-PCR with iRepertoire HTBI primers amplified the CDR3 regions for these TCR beta libraries. Each CDR3 protein is one row after TCRdb ran MiXCR on the multiplex PCR reads. The sample lists some 500,000 distinct CDR3 sequences, more than 15% occurring once. The same data also contributed to another study, on T cells in Graves' hyperthyroidism and ophthalmopathy.

Here the sequenced sample was peripheral blood mononuclear cells (PBMCs), taken at new diagnosis, from a patient treated with antithyroid drugs. Receptors were obtained from a woman aged 35 to 59 with Graves disease.

This clonotype occurred many times. V usage is TRBV19 and J usage is TRBJ1-1; possible D gene TRBD1, 6 bases. Germline V gene lookup returns CDR1 LNHDA and CDR2 SQIVND (reference sequence). V was shortened by 7 bases and J by 3 bases, with 15 bases between the two germline ends. This CDR3 has 14 amino acids. Here the CDR3 DNA reads TGTGCCAGTACCGTCGGAGGGGGGGACACTGAAGCTTTCTTT. Its protein product is CASTVGGGDTEAFF.

Points on this clonotype: A junction boundary mismatches the germline segment, possibly from a read error. The V gene is TRBV2, the J gene TRBJ1-1, with D maybe TRBD1 (5 bases). CDR3 length equals 13 residues. Germline-derived CDR1 and CDR2 are SNHLY and FYNNEI. Here the CDR3 reads CACSGDRNTEAFF. For the CDR3, the DNA is TGTGCCTGCAGTGGCGACAGGAACACTGAAGCTTTCTTT.

The chain employs TRBV11-2 and TRBJ1-6, with D maybe TRBD1 (5 bases). The CDR3 consists of 15 residues. CDR1 and CDR2 (germline): SGHAT, FQNNGV. Trimming took 5 bases from V and 7 from J, leaving 15 bases between them. CDR3 nucleotides: TGTGCCAGCAGCACCGGCCAGGGTGTGAATTCACCCCTCCACTTT. Encoded protein: CASSTGQGVNSPLHF.

The chain links TRBV28 to TRBJ2-7; 10 bases are a match to TRBD1. Germline V gives CDR1 MDHEN, CDR2 SYDVKM. The CDR3 contains 16 residues. The V and J ends lost 6 bases and 2 bases, in that order; junction bases with no gene match: 10. CDR3 sequence reads: CASSLDETGGTYEQYF. The CDR3 nucleotides are TGTGCCAGCAGCCTAGATGAGACAGGGGGCACCTACGAGCAGTACTTC.

This clonotype was found a few times. The V and J genes are TRBV2 and TRBJ2-7, with D possibly being TRBD1 (6 bases). This CDR3 has 14 residues. Per germline, CDR1 SNHLY and CDR2 FYNNEI. V was clipped by 4 bases and J by 6 bases, with 16 bases between them. CDR3 loop: CASSVWGRTGEQYF. The CDR3 DNA follows: TGTGCCAGCAGTGTTTGGGGGCGTACGGGCGAGCAGTACTTC.

In its sample, this clonotype was seen many times. This chain uses TRBV11-3 with TRBJ2-2; D uncertain. Germline V lookup: CDR1 SGHNT, CDR2 YENEEA. Trimming took off 5 bases at V and 1 base at J, with 14 bases between the two ends. This CDR3 spans 16 amino acids. The DNA of the CDR3 is TGTGCCAGCAGCGGAAGGACCGCAGGGAACACCGGGGAGCTGTTTTTT. As protein: CASSGRTAGNTGELFF.

This clonotype has ten or more counts. The chain is built from TRBV7-2 and TRBJ2-7, with 8 bases lining up with TRBD1. V lost 4 bases, J lost 9 bases, and 11 bases stayed unmatched. Per the germline V gene, CDR1 is SGHTA and CDR2 is FQGNSA. This CDR3 contains 14 residues. CDR3 sequence (DNA): TGTGCCAGCAGCTCAGGACAGGGTCCCCTATCGCAGTACTTC. Translation gives CASSSGQGPLSQYF.

The chain uses TRBV3-1 and TRBJ2-2; tentative D call: TRBD1 (5 bases). V dropped 6 bases and J dropped 2 bases, with 16 bases sitting between them. Germline V gives CDR1 LGHDT, CDR2 YNNKEL (reference sequence). The CDR3 extends over 16 amino acids. The CDR3 region is CASRIRARANTGELFF. The CDR3, as DNA: TGTGCCAGCAGAATCCGGGCCAGGGCTAACACCGGGGAGCTGTTTTTT.

This clonotype occurred many times. The rearrangement uses TRBV28 and TRBJ2-1; D remains unclear. The V and J ends lost 5 bases and 0 bases respectively, with 11 bases between them. The CDR3 contains 15 residues. Germline V gene lookup returns CDR1 MDHEN and CDR2 SYDVKM. CDR3 region: CASSPSLSSYNEQFF. For the CDR3, the DNA is TGTGCCAGCAGTCCTTCTCTGAGCTCCTACAATGAGCAGTTCTTC.

Turning to this clonotype: A much larger clone differs by one base, so this may be a read error. The genes are TRBV5-5 and TRBJ2-1; D might be TRBD1 or TRBD2, each matching 5 bases. CDR3 length: 15 residues. Looked up from germline, CDR1 is SGHKS and CDR2 is YYEKEE (reference sequence). The CDR3 reads CASSSPGTVYSEQFF. CDR3 DNA: TGTGCCAGCAGCTCACCCGGGACCGTCTACAGTGAGCAGTTCTTC. Full variable domain (remainder filled in from reference TRBV5-5 and TRBJ2-1): DAGVTQSPTHLIKTRGQQVTLRCSPISGHKSVSWYQQVLGQGPQFIFQYYEKEERGRGNFPDRFSARQFPNYSSELNVNALLLGDSALYLCASSSPGTVYSEQFFGPGTRLTVL.

The chain employs TRBV28 and TRBJ2-7; 7 positions match TRBD1. V lost 10 bases and J lost 3; bases outside the gene matches: 6. Germline CDR1 and CDR2: MDHEN and SYDVKM. This CDR3 contains 12 residues. The CDR3: CATLQGNYEQYF. CDR3 nucleotide sequence: TGTGCCACCCTACAGGGGAACTACGAGCAGTACTTC.

The rearrangement joins TRBV5-1 to TRBJ1-2; TRBD1 matches at 9 bases. CDR1 and CDR2 (germline): SGHRS, YFSETQ. The CDR3 is made up of 15 amino acids. Trimming cost V 0 bases and J 6 bases; bases outside gene matches: 6. DNA of the CDR3: TGCGCCAGCAGCTTGGGTGGGACAGGGCCCGATGGCTACACCTTC. Protein: CASSLGGTGPDGYTF.

This rearrangement joins TRBV6-1 to TRBJ2-7, with a weak D call TRBD2 (6 bases). V was trimmed by 2 bases and J by 2 bases, leaving 13 bases between them. CDR3 length equals 15 residues. Germline values: CDR1 MNHNS, CDR2 SASEGT. The CDR3 DNA follows: TGTGCCAGCAGTGAAAATGTAGCGGAGCCCTACGAGCAGTACTTC. Translating gives CASSENVAEPYEQYF.

This chain joins TRBV5-5 and TRBJ2-7; TRBD2 matches at 7 bases. The germline gives CDR1 SGHKS, CDR2 YYEKEE (reference sequence). J was trimmed by 4 bases and V by 4 bases; bases with no gene match: 8. The length of the CDR3 is 14 residues. For the CDR3, the DNA is TGTGCCAGCAGCCCTGCCGCGGGGGAGTACGAGCAGTACTTC. Translated, it gives CASSPAAGEYEQYF.

About this clonotype: This may stem from a read error, because a much larger clone lies one nucleotide away. CDR3 sequence (DNA): TGTGCCAGCTCAGGCTCCTGCGAGCAGTACTTC. Its translation: CASSGSCEQYF. The V and J genes are TRBV11-2 and TRBJ2-7; D is unresolved. CDR3 length equals 11 residues. Germline V gene data show CDR1 as SGHAT and CDR2 as FQNNGV.

This clonotype was picked up many times. In nucleotides, the CDR3 is TGCAGTGCTAGGGCAGGGACCATTCGGAACACCGGGGAGCTGTTTTTT. This translates into CSARAGTIRNTGELFF. This chain uses TRBV20-1 with TRBJ2-2; the D call may be TRBD1 or TRBD2 (5 bases each). The V end was cut by 3 bases, the J end by 1 base, with 15 bases between. The CDR3 is 16 residues long. CDR1 is DFQATT and CDR2 is SNEGSKA in the germline V gene (reference sequence).

The chain employs TRBV19 and TRBJ1-6; 10 positions agree with TRBD1. V dropped 0 bases and J dropped 9; count of bases not matched to a gene: 5. Germline assignment: CDR1 LNHDA and CDR2 SQIVND (reference sequence). The CDR3 covers 16 residues. The CDR3 DNA sequence: TGTGCCAGTAGTATAGATTCCGGGACAGGGGTTTCACCCCTCCACTTT. Amino acid sequence: CASSIDSGTGVSPLHF.

A few counts support this clonotype. This chain connects TRBV30 to TRBJ1-2; D gene unclear. The CDR3 has 13 residues. V dropped 3 bases and J dropped 7 bases, with 15 bases sitting between them. Germline V lookup: CDR1 GTSNPN, CDR2 SVGIG (reference sequence). Here the CDR3 DNA reads TGTGCCTGGAGCAGAAACCCAAGCAGTGGCTACACCTTC. Its protein is CAWSRNPSSGYTF.

This clonotype occurred a few times. V usage is TRBV12-3 or TRBV12-4 and J usage is TRBJ2-1; D is possibly TRBD1 or TRBD2 (5 bases each). V lost 3 bases, J lost 8 bases, and 17 bases lay in between. The CDR3 has 15 residues. This CDR3 is CASSFRGQQSYEQFF. CDR3 DNA sequence: TGTGCCAGCAGTTTCCGGGGCCAACAGTCCTATGAGCAGTTCTTC.

At least ten counts were recorded for this clonotype. The rearrangement uses TRBV11-2 and TRBJ2-3; 12 bases match TRBD1. The V gene's germline CDR1 is SGHAT and CDR2 FQNNGV. The CDR3 has 17 residues. Trimming at V came to 5 bases and at J to 6 bases, leaving 12 bases not matched to a gene. DNA of the CDR3: TGTGCCAGCAGCCCCTGGGACAGGGGGCCCGACGGTGATACGCAGTATTTT. Translation gives CASSPWDRGPDGDTQYF. Full variable domain (rest looked up from reference TRBV11-2 and TRBJ2-3): EAGVAQSPRYKIIEKRQSVAFWCNPISGHATLYWYQQILGQGPKLLIQFQNNGVVDDSQLPKDRFSAERLKGVDSTLKIQPAKLEDSAVYLCASSPWDRGPDGDTQYFGPGTRLTVL.

This clonotype was counted many times. The CDR3: CASSLISGTGELFF. In nucleotides, the CDR3 is TGTGCCAGCAGTTTAATTAGCGGCACCGGGGAGCTGTTTTTT. The chain carries TRBV12-3 or TRBV12-4 and TRBJ2-2; a possible D gene is TRBD2 (6 bases). The V end was cut by 2 bases, the J end by 4 bases, with 8 bases between. This CDR3 has 14 amino acids.

This clonotype occurred many times. The genes are TRBV9 and TRBJ2-5; D remains ambiguous. The V end was cut by 0 bases, the J end by 5 bases, with 20 bases between. This CDR3 spans 17 amino acids. In germline, CDR1 is SGDLS, CDR2 YYNGEE. CDR3 DNA sequence: TGTGCCAGCAGCGTAGGTGTCACTCCCGACACTTTGGAGACCCAGTACTTC. Its translation: CASSVGVTPDTLETQYF. The whole variable domain, filled in from reference TRBV9 and TRBJ2-5, reads DSGVTQTPKHLITATGQRVTLRCSPRSGDLSVYWYQQSLDQGLQFLIQYYNGEERAKGNILERFSAQQFPDLHSELNLSSLELGDSALYFCASSVGVTPDTLETQYFGPGTRLLVL.

The CDR3 DNA is TGTGCCAGCAGCCAAGCGGACATTTGGCCTGAAGCTTTCTTT. As protein: CASSQADIWPEAFF. This rearrangement joins TRBV3-1 to TRBJ1-1, with D possibly TRBD1 on 5 matching bases. The CDR3 covers 14 residues. In germline, CDR1 is LGHDT, CDR2 YNNKEL (reference sequence). The V end was cut by 1 base, the J end by 6 bases, with 12 bases between.

J is TRBJ2-6 and V is TRBV29-1; possible D gene TRBD1, 6 bases. This CDR3 comprises 15 residues. CDR1 is SQVTM and CDR2 is ANQGSEA in the germline V gene. V dropped 6 bases and J dropped 0 bases, with 12 bases sitting between them. This CDR3 reads CSVRDTYSGANVLTF. CDR3 coding DNA: TGCAGCGTCCGGGACACCTACTCTGGGGCCAACGTCCTGACTTTC.

About this clonotype: A read error may be the cause here, since a much bigger clone is one base away. Because it lacks the conserved phenylalanine or tryptophan at the end, this CDR3 is likely a read error. V and J are TRBV25-1 and TRBJ2-5; D gene unclear. This CDR3 region has 12 residues. Trimming took off 6 bases at V and 5 bases at J, with 10 bases between the two ends. Germline CDR1 reads MGHDK; CDR2 reads SYGVNS. This CDR3 reads CASSPWLETQYS. In DNA form, the CDR3 reads TGTGCCAGCAGCCCCTGGTTGGAGACCCAGTACTCC.

A word on this clonotype: The germline gene is not matched at one end of the junction; a read error may be the cause. The chain has TRBV12-5 and TRBJ2-6; 7 bases align to TRBD1. Per germline, CDR1 LGHNT and CDR2 FRNRAP. This CDR3 comprises 19 residues. Written as DNA, the CDR3 is TGTGCTAGTGGTTTGAAGGCGACAGGGCCAACCTCTGGGGCCAACGTCCTGATTTTC. Translating gives CASGLKATGPTSGANVLIF.

In this sample, this clonotype turned up many times. The J gene is TRBJ1-6, the V gene TRBV3-1; the D is unclear. The germline V gene has CDR1 LGHDT and CDR2 YNNKEL (reference sequence). CDR3 size: 13 residues. Deletions cut 0 bases from V and 7 bases from J, with 4 bases between. The CDR3 sequence is CASSQESNSPLHF. CDR3 sequence (DNA): TGTGCCAGCAGCCAAGAGTCGAATTCACCCCTCCACTTT.

In its sample, this clonotype was seen a few times. The V gene is TRBV20-1, the J gene TRBJ1-1, with a possible D match to TRBD1 (5 bases). Germline CDR1 and CDR2: DFQATT and SNEGSKA (reference sequence). The V end lost 6 bases, the J end lost 4 bases, and 18 bases lay between the germline ends. The CDR3 is 14 residues long. Here the CDR3 DNA reads TGCAGTGCAACCCGGGACCTCGAGGTCACTGAAGCTTTCTTT. Amino acid sequence: CSATRDLEVTEAFF.